This is a list of T cell receptor beta chains from one sample in a study of blood T cell repertoires in COVID-19. The method was immunoSEQ multiplex PCR; TCRdb's version includes in-frame clones alone and lacks a portion of them. The sample contains about 170,000 clones, roughly 70% of which appear only once. Specimen: peripheral blood. The receptors come from a woman aged 80 or older with acute or convalescent COVID-19. CDR3s include the opening cysteine and the closing phenylalanine or tryptophan. A D gene is named only where the DNA matches it firmly. Where a row states a size, it is once, few, many or the class of an expanded clone; other rows omit it.

clone_size d_call j_call v_call cdr3_nt cdr3_aa
NA TRBD2 TRBJ2-3 TRBV3-1/TRBV3-2 TGTGCCAGCAGGCCGGGTAGCGGGAGGGCCCTCGGCACAGATACGCAGTATTTT CASRPGSGRALGTDTQYF
NA NA TRBJ2-1 TRBV7-2 TGTGCCAGCAGCTTAGGCCAGGCCAATGAGCAGTTCTTC CASSLGQANEQFF
few NA TRBJ1-4 TRBV11-2 TGTGCCAGCAGCTTAGTTGGGGGGAGCGATGAAAAACTGTTTTTT CASSLVGGSDEKLFF
NA NA TRBJ1-1 TRBV13 TGTGCCAGCAGCTTAACAGGGAACACTGAAGCTTTCTTT CASSLTGNTEAFF
NA NA TRBJ2-5 TRBV28 TGTGCCAGCAGAGAAAACAGTAGACAAGAGACCCAGTACTTC CASRENSRQETQYF
NA NA TRBJ2-2 TRBV5-1 TGCGCCAGCAGCGATCAGGGCCCTGCCACCGGGGAGCTGTTTTTT CASSDQGPATGELFF
NA TRBD2 TRBJ2-2 TRBV27 TGTGCCAGCAGTTTATCTATAGCGGGGTACACCGGGGAGCTGTTTTTT CASSLSIAGYTGELFF
NA NA TRBJ2-1 TRBV7-2 TGTGCCAGCAGCTTAGCGAGGGGGGGCAATGAGCAGTTCTTC CASSLARGGNEQFF
NA NA TRBJ1-5 TRBV15 TGTGCCACCAGAGCCAGGGTCGGAAATCAGCCCCAGCATTTT CATRARVGNQPQHF
NA TRBD2 TRBJ2-7 TRBV9 TGTGCCAGCAGCGTAGCGCCCGGTCTAGCGGGAGGAGAGGAGCAGTACTTC CASSVAPGLAGGEEQYF
NA TRBD2 TRBJ2-1 TRBV29-1 TGCAGCGTTTCCCTCCGACTAGCGGGACCTAAGGGGGAGCAGTTCTTC CSVSLRLAGPKGEQFF
NA NA TRBJ2-1 TRBV7-6 TGTGCCAGCAGCCCCGACACCCACGGCGAGCAGTTCTTC CASSPDTHGEQFF
NA TRBD2 TRBJ2-1 TRBV27 TGTGCCAGCAGTTTAGGACTAGCGGCCTACAATGAGCAGTTCTTC CASSLGLAAYNEQFF
NA NA TRBJ1-4 TRBV30 TGTGCCTGGGGGCGGGGGCCGTCTGGTGAAAAACTGTTTTTT CAWGRGPSGEKLFF
NA NA TRBJ2-1 TRBV10-3 TGTGCCATCAGTCATAGCGCATCCAATGAGCAGTTCTTC CAISHSASNEQFF
NA TRBD2 TRBJ2-7 TRBV7-9 TGTGCCAGCAGCAGTTGGGGGGGGCTAGCGGGAACCTCCTACGAGCAGTACTTC CASSSWGGLAGTSYEQYF
NA NA TRBJ2-5 TRBV12-5 TGTGCTAGTGGGACTGGAGGCGAGACCCAGTACTTC CASGTGGETQYF
few TRBD1 TRBJ2-2 TRBV19 TGTGCCAGTAGTAACCCGGGACAGGGAAAAACCGGGGAGCTGTTTTTT CASSNPGQGKTGELFF
NA NA TRBJ2-7 TRBV9 TGTGCCAGCAGCGTAGGTCACGGTACCTACGAGCAGTACTTC CASSVGHGTYEQYF
NA TRBD1 TRBJ2-3 TRBV29-1 TGCAGCGCGGGACAGCCGCCCCCCACAGATACGCAGTATTTT CSAGQPPPTDTQYF
NA TRBD2 TRBJ2-1 TRBV11-1 TGTGCCAGCAGCGGCTCCGGGACTAGCTCCTACAATGAGCAGTTCTTC CASSGSGTSSYNEQFF
NA TRBD2 TRBJ2-7 TRBV7-2 TGTGCCAGCAGCTCCCGACTAGCGGGAGAAGCTGAGCAGTACTTC CASSSRLAGEAEQYF
few NA TRBJ2-1 TRBV28 TGTGCCAGCAGTTTACGGGCTGGACAGCGGGGCAATGCTGAGCAGTTCTTC CASSLRAGQRGNAEQFF
few TRBD1 TRBJ1-6 TRBV28 TGTGCCAGCAGTTTAACAGGGGCGGGTAATTCACCCCTCCACTTT CASSLTGAGNSPLHF
few TRBD2 TRBJ2-7 TRBV27 TGTGCCAGCAGTTTATCCGGCGGGAGAGGATACGAGCAGTACTTC CASSLSGGRGYEQYF
NA NA TRBJ2-1 TRBV27 TGTGCCAGCAGCCTCAGTTCCGCTTCCTACAATGAGCAGTTCTTC CASSLSSASYNEQFF
few NA TRBJ1-1 TRBV30 TGTGCCTGGAGTGTACAGGGTCTTGCGAACACTGAAGCTTTCTTT CAWSVQGLANTEAFF
once NA TRBJ1-5 TRBV28 TGTGCCAGCAGTACAGGGACAAATCAGCCCCAGCATTTT CASSTGTNQPQHF
NA NA TRBJ1-6 TRBV30 TGTGCCTGGAGCGTCGGAGGGTTCTCACCCCTCCACTTT CAWSVGGFSPLHF
once TRBD2 TRBJ2-6 TRBV30 TGTGCCTGGAGTGTAAAGTTATTAGGACTAGGAGGGTCTGGGGCCAACGTCCTGACTTTC CAWSVKLLGLGGSGANVLTF
NA TRBD2 TRBJ2-5 TRBV27 TGTGCCAGCAGTTCGACTAGCGGCCAAGAGACCCAGTACTTC CASSSTSGQETQYF
NA NA TRBJ1-3 TRBV9 TGTGCCAGCAGCGCATTCACTGGCTCTGGAAACACCATATATTTT CASSAFTGSGNTIYF
NA TRBD2 TRBJ2-7 TRBV27 TGTGCCAGCAGATTACTAGCGGATACCTACGAGCAGTACTTC CASRLLADTYEQYF
NA NA TRBJ2-3 TRBV6-1 TGTGCCAGCAGTGAAGTTCAGGGCACAGATACGCAGTATTTT CASSEVQGTDTQYF
NA TRBD2 TRBJ2-1 TRBV19 TGTGCCAGTAGTATGGGGCTAGCGGGTGGGTTCAATGAGCAGTTCTTC CASSMGLAGGFNEQFF
NA NA TRBJ2-1 TRBV15 TGTGCCACCAGCCCCCGACAGGGACTCTACAATGAGCAGTTCTTC CATSPRQGLYNEQFF
NA TRBD1 TRBJ2-7 TRBV3-1/TRBV3-2 TGTGCCAGCAGCCAGCCGGGACAGGGTACCTACGAGCAGTACTTC CASSQPGQGTYEQYF
NA TRBD1 TRBJ1-1 TRBV9 TGTGCCAGCAGCGCGGGGGACAGGGGATCTCCGTTCGCTGAAGCTTTCTTT CASSAGDRGSPFAEAFF
NA NA TRBJ2-7 TRBV6-5 TGTGCCAGCAGCTTACTAGTGAGCGAGCAGTACTTC CASSLLVSEQYF
many TRBD1 TRBJ1-6 TRBV6-5 TGTGCCAGCAGTTACCGGGACAGGCATGTAGCACCCCTCCACTTT CASSYRDRHVAPLHF
NA TRBD1 TRBJ1-4 TRBV7-9 TGTGCCAGCGGACGGACAGGGGACGGTGAAAAACTGTTTTTT CASGRTGDGEKLFF